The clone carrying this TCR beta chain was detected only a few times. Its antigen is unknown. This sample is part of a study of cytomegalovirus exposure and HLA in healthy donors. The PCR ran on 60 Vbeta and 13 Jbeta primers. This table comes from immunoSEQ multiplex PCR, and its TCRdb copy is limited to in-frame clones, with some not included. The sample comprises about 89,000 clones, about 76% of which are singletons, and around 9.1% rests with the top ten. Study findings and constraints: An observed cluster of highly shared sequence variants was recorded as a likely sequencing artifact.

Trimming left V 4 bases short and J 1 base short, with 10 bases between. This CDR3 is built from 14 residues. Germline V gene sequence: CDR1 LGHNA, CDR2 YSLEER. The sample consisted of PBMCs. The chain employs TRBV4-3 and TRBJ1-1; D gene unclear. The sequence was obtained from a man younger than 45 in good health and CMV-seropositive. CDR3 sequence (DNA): TGCGCCAGCAGCCTAACGGGTCAGAACACTGAAGCTTTCTTT. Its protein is CASSLTGQNTEAFF.